The rows below give T cell receptor beta chains drawn from one sample of a study of T cell changes during pregnancy in multiple sclerosis. Sequencing used immunoSEQ multiplex PCR; TCRdb keeps in-frame clones, though not all of them. The data contain tens of thousands of clones, 90% of them singletons. The source material was peripheral blood, sampled in the second trimester of pregnancy. All receptors come from a female donor in good health, enrolled as a control in a pregnancy study. Both conserved end residues are part of each CDR3.

v_gene | CDR3aa
TRBV7-9 | CASSPVAGGITDTQYF
TRBV10-3 | CAIGLAGRSYNEQFF
TRBV28 | CASRRPGTFFKDEQFF
TRBV27 | CASASGGLKAFF
TRBV7-8 | CASSWPESSGGYQTEQFF
TRBV7-6 | CASSLLIPPSGANVLTF
TRBV11-2 | CASSLGGASGETQYF
TRBV7-9 | CASSPRGENEKLFF
TRBV27 | CASRSPGKTYNEQFF
TRBV29-1 | CSVEWGGHGYTF
TRBV11-2 | CASTSLRGVRYF
TRBV9 | CASSPRGQETQYF
TRBV7-6 | CASSLQSGSNQPQHF
TRBV14 | CASSQGGRGRRSEAFF
TRBV11-2 | CASSVGGALAGVEQYF
TRBV15 | CATSPTGGAERDTQYF
TRBV19 | CASSIWSGNTGELFF
TRBV7-8 | CASSLYRRDNTGELFF
TRBV18 | CASSQGQGGTEAFF
TRBV6-1 | CASSEMAVGAGRTDTQYF
TRBV29-1 | CSVDRDSLETQYF
TRBV28 | CASSLRGHDYGYTF
TRBV15 | CATSSRRGAYNEQFF
TRBV4-1 | CASSQERGTAYEQYF
TRBV6-5 | CASRKSGGNQPQHF
TRBV18 | CASSTGDNSPLHF
TRBV27 | CASSGGTGKVGYTF
TRBV19 | CASSTGLAANEQFF
TRBV18 | CASSLTGQPNQPQHF
TRBV19 | CASSPISTGGPSNSPLHF
TRBV7-9 | CASSLVLGGLIETQYF
TRBV2 | CASSADSGDTQYF
TRBV6-5 | CASSPDRGTYNEQFF
TRBV30 | CAWSPFGAGTDTQYF
TRBV7-6 | CASSAELNTEAFF
TRBV27 | CASSFHTGGISEQFF
TRBV4-1 | CASSLSRDSAYEQYF
TRBV21-1 | CASSSRPAPGGRFYEQYF
TRBV27 | CASTPGTVLYNEQFF
TRBV27 | CASSPSSYEQYF
TRBV4-1 | CASSGDRGYGYTF
TRBV11-3 | CASSLMGSTDTQYF
TRBV7-6 | CASSSNRDTEAFF
TRBV4-2 | CASSQRTAGGSTDTQYF
TRBV6-1 | CASSVPGSDSSPLHF
TRBV18 | CASSPRQGAIHEQYF
TRBV7-2 | CASSPTGVTDTQYF
TRBV6-1 | CASGSGQGFSYEQYF
TRBV7-7 | CASSRTLNTEAFF
TRBV11-2 | CASSPFSNEKLFF
TRBV18 | CASSPNTEGGTF
TRBV7-3 | CASSLVVAGEQFF
TRBV5-6 | CASSPWVQRGGNTDTQYF
TRBV5-1 | CASSLGGLGDNSPLHF
TRBV6-1 | CASSGTRGHSNSPLHF